The 18 T cell receptor beta chains below were found in one sample sequenced in a study of cytomegalovirus exposure and HLA in healthy donors. Primers: 60 Vbeta forward and 13 Jbeta reverse. The protocol was immunoSEQ multiplex PCR, while the TCRdb copy is restricted to in-frame clones and leaves out a portion. Of about 150,000 clones in the sample, nearly 80% were seen once. The material sequenced was PBMCs. The receptors here all came from a woman aged 40 to 55 in good health and CMV-seronegative.

This clone was seen a single time. V gene TRBV7-2 combines with J gene TRBJ2-2; D gene ambiguous. The CDR3 runs 13 residues. Germline V gives CDR1 SGHTA, CDR2 FQGNSA. V lost 2 bases to trimming and J lost 3 bases, with 4 bases between them. The CDR3 region has the DNA TGTGCCAGCAGCTTATCTTACACCGGGGAGCTGTTTTTT. This gives the protein CASSLSYTGELFF.

The chain links TRBV5-4 to TRBJ2-5; perhaps TRBD2 as D (6 bases). The J call may be mistaken, given a closer DNA end match to TRBJ2-7. This CDR3 is built from 15 residues. Germline CDR1 is SGHNT and CDR2 is YYREEE (reference sequence). The CDR3 DNA sequence: TGTGCCAGCAGCCTCGACCTGGGGGGACCCTACGAGCAGTACTTC. Protein sequence: CASSLDLGGPYEQYF.

The chain has TRBV7-2 and TRBJ2-7; D remains ambiguous. This CDR3 is 13 amino acids long. Trimming removed 1 base from V and 3 bases from J, with 7 bases in between. CDR1 is SGHTA, CDR2 FQGNSA, per germline. CDR3: CASSLGAFYEQYF. The DNA of the CDR3 is TGTGCCAGCAGCTTAGGGGCGTTCTACGAGCAGTACTTC.

The chain is built from TRBV5-6 and TRBJ2-4; weak D call: TRBD2 (6 bases). Trimming left V 1 base short and J 7 bases short, with 27 bases between. The V gene's germline CDR1 is SGHDT and CDR2 YYEEEE. This CDR3 has 19 residues. The CDR3 sequence: CASSLKSGGLKAGRNIQYF. CDR3 in DNA: TGTGCCAGCAGCTTGAAATCGGGCGGGCTAAAGGCGGGACGGAACATTCAGTACTTC.

The chain is built from TRBV28 and TRBJ2-7; 7 bases align to TRBD2. CDR1 and CDR2 from the germline V gene are MDHEN and SYDVKM. The CDR3 runs to 17 residues. The J segment lost 2 bases and the V segment lost 5 bases, leaving 15 bases of the junction unmatched. In DNA form, the CDR3 reads TGTGCCAGCAGTCGGTACCGGCAGCGGGGTCTGACCTACGAGCAGTACTTC. It is translated as CASSRYRQRGLTYEQYF.

The chain couples TRBV5-1 to TRBJ2-3; 10 nucleotides line up with TRBD2. This CDR3 region has 16 residues. The germline V gene has CDR1 SGHRS and CDR2 YFSETQ. V was clipped by 3 bases and J by 2 bases; unmatched bases: 6. CDR3 in amino acids: CASSSRLAGFTDTQYF. The CDR3 DNA reads as TGCGCCAGCAGCTCTCGACTAGCGGGCTTCACAGATACGCAGTATTTT.

Comment on this clone: Other DNA variants within this sample encode the same CDR3. The genes are TRBV7-9 and TRBJ1-5; TRBD1 agrees at 8 bases. The CDR3 consists of 15 residues. Germline CDR1 reads SEHNR; CDR2 reads FQNEAQ (reference sequence). The V and J ends lost 3 bases and 5 bases, in that order; junction bases with no gene match: 6. The CDR3 coding sequence is TGTGCCAGCAGCTTGGGGACAGGCGCCCATCAGCCCCAGCATTTT. Translation: CASSLGTGAHQPQHF.

V usage is TRBV7-2 and J usage is TRBJ2-7; tentative D call: TRBD1 (6 bases). Trimming stripped 3 bases from V and 2 bases from J, with 14 bases between. Germline V gene data show CDR1 as SGHTA and CDR2 as FQGNSA. CDR3 length: 15 residues. The CDR3 sequence: CASSFDRTPTYEQYF. The CDR3 bases are TGTGCCAGCAGCTTCGACAGGACCCCTACCTACGAGCAGTACTTC.

V usage is TRBV5-6 and J usage is TRBJ2-1; D is unresolved. Germline values: CDR1 SGHDT, CDR2 YYEEEE. The V end was cut by 3 bases, the J end by 5 bases, with 15 bases between. CDR3 size: 15 residues. The CDR3, as DNA: TGTGCCAGCAGCTACCGACTCACCCCGGACAATGAGCAGTTCTTC. It translates to CASSYRLTPDNEQFF.

The chain is built from TRBV28 and TRBJ1-5; 7 nucleotides agree with TRBD1. Germline V gene lookup returns CDR1 MDHEN and CDR2 SYDVKM. This CDR3 contains 15 residues. Trimming at V came to 3 bases and at J to 6 bases, leaving 8 bases not matched to a gene. The CDR3 DNA reads as TGTGCCAGCAGTTTCCCTACAGGGGAGGCTCAGCCCCAGCATTTT. This encodes CASSFPTGEAQPQHF. The full variable domain, with the rest looked up from reference TRBV28 and TRBJ1-5, is DVKVTQSSRYLVKRTGEKVFLECVQDMDHENMFWYRQDPGLGLRLIYFSYDVKMKEKGDIPEGYSVSREKKERFSLILESASTNQTSMYLCASSFPTGEAQPQHFGDGTRLSIL.

The chain combines TRBV14 with TRBJ1-6; no reliable D call. There are 15 residues in the CDR3. V was shortened by 4 bases and J by 5 bases, with 12 bases between the two germline ends. Germline CDR1 SGHDN, CDR2 FVKESK. CDR3 sequence reads: CASSPQTVDNSPLHF. The CDR3 DNA reads as TGTGCCAGCAGCCCCCAGACTGTAGATAATTCACCCCTCCACTTT.

The gene calls are TRBV7-2 and TRBJ2-5, with 9 positions matching TRBD1. The J call may not be correct, given that the DNA end is closer to TRBJ2-7. The CDR3 extends over 12 amino acids. Germline assignment: CDR1 SGHTA and CDR2 FQGNSA. CDR3 DNA sequence: TGTGCCAGCAGCTGGACAGGGGACGAGCAGTACTTC. Its protein is CASSWTGDEQYF.

The rearrangement joins TRBV27 to TRBJ1-2, with D perhaps matching TRBD1 (5 bases). Trimming removed 6 bases at V and 4 bases at J, with 9 bases between. Germline CDR1 MNHEY, CDR2 SMNVEV (reference sequence). The CDR3 is 12 residues long. In DNA, the CDR3 is TGTGCCAGCAGGATCGACAGCTATGGCTACACCTTC. Amino acid sequence: CASRIDSYGYTF.

V and J are TRBV29-1 and TRBJ2-3, with 7 bases that match TRBD2. CDR3 length: 14 residues. Germline V lookup: CDR1 SQVTM, CDR2 ANQGSEA. The trim removed 3 bases at V and 9 bases at J, leaving 12 bases unmatched. This CDR3 reads CSVDGGVRAGTQYF. The CDR3 DNA follows: TGCAGCGTTGATGGGGGGGTTAGGGCAGGAACGCAGTATTTT.

The V and J genes are TRBV6-6 and TRBJ1-4; tentative D call: TRBD1 (5 bases). This CDR3 spans 14 amino acids. V was pared by 2 bases and J by 8 bases, with 12 bases between. From germline, CDR1 is MNHNY and CDR2 SVGAGI (reference sequence). Here the CDR3 DNA reads TGTGCCAGCAGTTACACAGGACCTTCGGAAAAACTGTTTTTT. Translation: CASSYTGPSEKLFF.

About this clone itself: Sequence at one end of the junction differs from germline and may be a read error. The genes are TRBV27 and TRBJ2-4, with TRBD1 matching 12 bases. Germline CDR1 is MNHEY and CDR2 is SMNVEV (reference sequence). CDR3 length: 15 residues. The CDR3 DNA follows: TGTGCCAGCAGCTTGGGACAGGGGGCCCAAAACAGTCAGTACTTC. Encoded protein: CASSLGQGAQNSQYF.

This rearrangement joins TRBV30 to TRBJ1-3, with TRBD1 as a possible D gene (6 bases). CDR3 length: 14 amino acids. Looked up from germline, CDR1 is GTSNPN and CDR2 is SVGIG (reference sequence). V was clipped by 2 bases and J by 0 bases, with 8 bases between them. The CDR3 spells CAWSRGGSGNTIYF. The CDR3 bases are TGTGCCTGGAGTAGGGGGGGCTCTGGAAACACCATATATTTT.

V usage is TRBV28 and J usage is TRBJ1-2, with a weak D call TRBD1 (6 bases). Trimming shortened V by 4 bases and J by 3 bases, and 15 bases separated the two germline ends. The CDR3 is made up of 15 amino acids. Germline V lookup: CDR1 MDHEN, CDR2 SYDVKM. CDR3 amino acids: CASSSPGEGHYGYTF. CDR3 in DNA: TGTGCCAGCAGTTCCCCAGGGGAAGGGCACTATGGCTACACCTTC.